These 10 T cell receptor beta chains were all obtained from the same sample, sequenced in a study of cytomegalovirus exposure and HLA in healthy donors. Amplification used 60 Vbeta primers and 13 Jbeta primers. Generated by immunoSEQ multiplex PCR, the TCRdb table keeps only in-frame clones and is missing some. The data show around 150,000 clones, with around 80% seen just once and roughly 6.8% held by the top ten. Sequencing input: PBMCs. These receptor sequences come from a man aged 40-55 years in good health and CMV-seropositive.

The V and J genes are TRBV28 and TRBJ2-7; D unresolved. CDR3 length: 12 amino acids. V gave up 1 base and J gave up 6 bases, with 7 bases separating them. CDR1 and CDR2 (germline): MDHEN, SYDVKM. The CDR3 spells CASSLLRSEQYF. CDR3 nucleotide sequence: TGTGCCAGCAGTTTATTGAGGAGCGAGCAGTACTTC.

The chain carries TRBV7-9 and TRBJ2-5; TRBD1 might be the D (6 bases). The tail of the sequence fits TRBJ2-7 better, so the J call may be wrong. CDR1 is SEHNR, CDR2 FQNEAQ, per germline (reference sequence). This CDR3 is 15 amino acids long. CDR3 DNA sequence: TGTGCCAGCAGCAGTGACAGGCGGAGCTCCTACGAGCAGTACTTC. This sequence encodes CASSSDRRSSYEQYF.

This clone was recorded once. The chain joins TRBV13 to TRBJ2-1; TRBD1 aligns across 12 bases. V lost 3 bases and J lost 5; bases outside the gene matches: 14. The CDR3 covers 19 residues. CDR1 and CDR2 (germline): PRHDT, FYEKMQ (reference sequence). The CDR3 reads CASSFGMGTGGAANNEQFF. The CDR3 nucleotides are TGTGCCAGCAGCTTCGGGATGGGGACAGGGGGCGCGGCGAACAATGAGCAGTTCTTC.

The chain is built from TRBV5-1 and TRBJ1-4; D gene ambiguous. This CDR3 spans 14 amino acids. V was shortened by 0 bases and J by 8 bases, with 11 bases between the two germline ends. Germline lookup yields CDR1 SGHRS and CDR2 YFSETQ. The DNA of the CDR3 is TGCGCCAGCAGCTTGGCGGGGAACAACGAAAAACTGTTTTTT. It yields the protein CASSLAGNNEKLFF.

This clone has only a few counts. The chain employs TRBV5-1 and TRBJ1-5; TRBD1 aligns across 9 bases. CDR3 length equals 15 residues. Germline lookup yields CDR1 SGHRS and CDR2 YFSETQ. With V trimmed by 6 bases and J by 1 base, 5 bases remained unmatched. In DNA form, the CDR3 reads TGCGCCAGCACCAAGACAGGGGGAAGCAATCAGCCCCAGCATTTT. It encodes CASTKTGGSNQPQHF.

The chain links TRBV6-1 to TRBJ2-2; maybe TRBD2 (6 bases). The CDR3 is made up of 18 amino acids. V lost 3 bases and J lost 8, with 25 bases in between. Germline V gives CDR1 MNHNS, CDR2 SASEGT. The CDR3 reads CASSDLPGAGEATGELFF. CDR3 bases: TGTGCCAGCAGTGACCTCCCGGGAGCAGGCGAAGCGACTGGGGAGCTGTTTTTT.

CDR3 in amino acids: CASSPPPRVTTEAFF. The CDR3 nucleotides are TGTGCCAGCTCACCTCCCCCGCGGGTAACCACTGAAGCTTTCTTT. The rearrangement links TRBV18 to TRBJ1-1; D is undetermined. V was shortened by 3 bases and J by 4 bases, with 15 bases between the two germline ends. CDR1 is KGHSH, CDR2 LQKENI, per germline. The CDR3 spans 15 residues.

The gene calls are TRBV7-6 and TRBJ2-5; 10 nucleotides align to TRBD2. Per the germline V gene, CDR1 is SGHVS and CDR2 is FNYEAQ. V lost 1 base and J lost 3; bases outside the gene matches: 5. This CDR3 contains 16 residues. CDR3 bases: TGTGCCAGCAGCTTAGGGCTTAGCGGGAGGAAAGAGACCCAGTACTTC. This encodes CASSLGLSGRKETQYF. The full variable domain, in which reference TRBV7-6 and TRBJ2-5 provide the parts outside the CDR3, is GAGVSQSPRYKVTKRGQDVALRCDPISGHVSLYWYRQALGQGPEFLTYFNYEAQQDKSGLPNDRFSAERPEGSISTLTIQRTEQRDSAMYRCASSLGLSGRKETQYFGPGTRLLVL.

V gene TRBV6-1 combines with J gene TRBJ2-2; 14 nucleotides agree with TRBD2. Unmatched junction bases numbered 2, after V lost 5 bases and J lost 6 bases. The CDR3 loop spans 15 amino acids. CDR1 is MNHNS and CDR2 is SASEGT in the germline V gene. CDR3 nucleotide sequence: TGTGCCAGCAGTTTGACTAGCGGGAGGGCCGGGGAGCTGTTTTTT. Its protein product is CASSLTSGRAGELFF.

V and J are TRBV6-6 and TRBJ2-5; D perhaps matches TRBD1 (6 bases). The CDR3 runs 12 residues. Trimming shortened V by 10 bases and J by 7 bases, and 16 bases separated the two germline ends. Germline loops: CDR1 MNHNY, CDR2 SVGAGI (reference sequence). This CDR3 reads CANLGHPTTQYF. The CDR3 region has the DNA TGTGCCAACCTGGGACATCCGACGACCCAGTACTTC.